The source of this TCR beta chain is a study of T cells in narcolepsy. TCRdb keeps only in-frame clones here, not all; method: immunoSEQ multiplex PCR. This sample has 25,000 to 35,000 clones; 60% to 85% occur once, and the top ten carry 6.5% to 7%. Germline lookup yields CDR1 KGHSH and CDR2 LQKENI. The V and J ends lost 2 bases and 6 bases, in that order; junction bases with no gene match: 4. The CDR3 consists of 14 residues. The sequencing input was memory (CD45RA-) CD4+ T cells from blood. The clonotype originates from a human donor in good health. The chain employs TRBV18 and TRBJ1-5; 7 bases align to TRBD1. This CDR3 is CASSPIPGGQPQHF. CDR3 DNA: TGTGCCAGCTCACCAATACCAGGGGGTCAGCCCCAGCATTTT.